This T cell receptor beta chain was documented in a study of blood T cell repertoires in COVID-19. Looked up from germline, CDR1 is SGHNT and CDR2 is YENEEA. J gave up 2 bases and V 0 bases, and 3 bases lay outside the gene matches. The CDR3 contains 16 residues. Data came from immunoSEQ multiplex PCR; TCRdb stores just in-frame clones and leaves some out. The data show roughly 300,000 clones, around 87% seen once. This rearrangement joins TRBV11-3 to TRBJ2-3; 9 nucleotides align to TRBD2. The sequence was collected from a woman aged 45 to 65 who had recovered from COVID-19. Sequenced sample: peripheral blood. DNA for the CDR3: TGTGCCAGCAGCTTAGAAGGCGGGGGGGTCACAGATACGCAGTATTTT. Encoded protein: CASSLEGGGVTDTQYF.